The rows below give T cell receptor beta chains drawn from one sample of a study of human T cells and chemical hapten exposure. MiXCR, applied by TCRdb to the RACE reads, yields one record per CDR3 protein. The sample shows 120,000 or so distinct CDR3 sequences, roughly 15% of them seen only once. The source was whole blood, collected in connection with sensitization to the hapten diphenylcyclopropenone (DPC). These receptor sequences come from a man younger than 35 with alopecia areata. Some clones in this sample may be carry-over from other donors' samples. Both conserved end residues are part of each CDR3. The order of the fields is V gene, clone size, D gene, J gene, CDR3 protein, CDR3 DNA. A D gene is named only where the DNA matches it firmly. Clone sizes are given selectively: once, few, many, or a class where the clone is expanded.

TRBV7-7	.	TRBD2	TRBJ2-1	CASSLVTGGIGEQFF	TGTGCCAGCAGCTTAGTAACGGGGGGGATTGGTGAGCAGTTCTTC
TRBV12-3/TRBV12-4	many	.	TRBJ1-6	CASTGTLGKNSPLHF	TGTGCCAGCACCGGGACACTAGGCAAGAATTCACCCCTCCACTTT
TRBV28	.	TRBD1	TRBJ2-1	CASSLGDRIYNEQFF	TGTGCCAGCAGTTTAGGGGACAGGATCTACAATGAGCAGTTCTTC
TRBV2	many	.	TRBJ1-5	CASSERAAYSNQPQHF	TGTGCCAGCAGTGAAAGAGCAGCATATAGCAATCAGCCCCAGCATTTT
TRBV7-3	few	.	TRBJ2-6	CASSTTGGANVLTF	TGTGCCAGCAGCACGACAGGTGGGGCCAACGTCCTGACTTTC
TRBV11-2	few	TRBD2	TRBJ2-7	CASSLDRTSGGSKSSYEQYF	TGTGCCAGCAGCCTTGACCGGACTAGCGGGGGGTCGAAAAGCTCCTACGAGCAGTACTTC
TRBV27	.	.	TRBJ1-6	CASCPGTPYNSPLHF	TGTGCCAGCTGTCCCGGGACACCCTATAATTCACCCCTCCACTTT
TRBV28	.	.	TRBJ2-7	CASSLPGQPYEQYF	TGTGCCAGCAGTTTGCCTGGACAGCCCTACGAGCAGTACTTC
TRBV6-2/TRBV6-3	many	.	TRBJ1-3	CASSSRTGRRSGNTIYF	TGTGCCAGCAGTTCCCGTACGGGACGCCGCTCTGGAAACACCATATATTTT
TRBV5-1	.	TRBD2	TRBJ2-1	CASSLEASGSYNEQFF	TGCGCCAGCAGCTTGGAGGCTAGCGGGTCCTACAATGAGCAGTTCTTC
TRBV19	.	TRBD1	TRBJ1-4	CASADRLNEKLFF	TGTGCCAGTGCGGACAGGCTTAATGAAAAACTGTTTTTT
TRBV6-5	.	.	TRBJ1-1	CAIEGPNTEAFF	TGTGCCATCGAGGGGCCGAACACTGAAGCTTTCTTT
TRBV7-6	.	.	TRBJ2-1	CASSRGPTNEQFF	TGTGCCAGCAGCCGCGGTCCTACCAATGAGCAGTTCTTC
TRBV29-1	few	.	TRBJ2-7	CSVGVLTSYEQYF	TGCAGCGTGGGTGTCCTAACCTCCTACGAGCAGTACTTC
TRBV11-2	many	TRBD2	TRBJ2-1	CASNPTGGGAIGQFF	TGTGCCAGCAACCCCACTGGCGGGGGGGCGATTGGGCAGTTCTTC
TRBV6-6	few	.	TRBJ1-1	CASSYSMGTEAFF	TGTGCCAGCAGTTACTCGATGGGTACTGAAGCTTTCTTT
TRBV6-4	.	TRBD1	TRBJ1-6	CASSDRQGVWSPLHF	TGTGCCAGCAGTGACAGACAGGGGGTTTGGTCACCCCTCCACTTT
TRBV5-1	.	.	TRBJ1-1	CASSLSGLLNTEAFF	TGCGCCAGCAGCTTGTCGGGACTCCTGAACACTGAAGCTTTCTTT
TRBV11-3	few	.	TRBJ2-2	CASSASFNTGELFF	TGTGCCAGCAGCGCCTCGTTTAACACCGGGGAGCTGTTTTTT
TRBV11-2	many	TRBD2	TRBJ2-1	CASSSSSGTYNEQFF	TGTGCCAGCAGCTCCTCTAGCGGGACTTACAATGAGCAGTTCTTC
TRBV5-1	few	.	TRBJ2-2	CASSLVQGNTGELFF	TGCGCCAGCAGCTTGGTTCAGGGGAACACCGGGGAGCTGTTTTTT
TRBV6-2/TRBV6-3	.	.	TRBJ2-4	CASSADRSAKNIQYF	TGTGCCAGCAGTGCAGACAGGTCTGCCAAAAACATTCAGTACTTC
TRBV2	.	.	TRBJ1-5	CASSQGLNQPQHF	TGTGCCAGCAGTCAGGGACTCAATCAGCCCCAGCATTTT
TRBV3-1	.	.	TRBJ2-6	CASSLRGTGANVQTF	TGTGCCAGCAGCCTAAGGGGGACTGGGGCCAACGTCCAGACTTTC
TRBV5-1	.	.	TRBJ2-1	CASRGPPADEQFF	TGCGCCAGCAGGGGGCCTCCTGCAGATGAGCAGTTCTTC
TRBV5-6	.	.	TRBJ1-1	CASSFPERADSMNTEAFF	TGTGCCAGCAGCTTCCCCGAAAGGGCGGACAGCATGAACACTGAAGCTTTCTTT
TRBV7-2	few	.	TRBJ2-2	CASSRGGLLGTGELFF	TGTGCCAGCAGCCGCGGGGGCCTCTTAGGTACCGGGGAGCTGTTTTTT
TRBV28	few	TRBD1	TRBJ2-7	CASSLGTGSYEQYF	TGTGCCAGCAGTTTAGGGACAGGGTCCTACGAGCAGTACTTC
TRBV6-2/TRBV6-3	many	.	TRBJ1-1	CASSYSIGEAFF	TGTGCCAGCAGTTACTCGATCGGTGAAGCTTTCTTT
TRBV28	few	TRBD1	TRBJ1-5	CATGRGNQPQHF	TGTGCCACGGGCAGGGGGAATCAGCCCCAGCATTTT
TRBV4-1	.	.	TRBJ1-2	CASSQSGLRQTNYGYTF	TGCGCCAGCAGCCAATCAGGGCTGAGGCAGACTAACTATGGCTACACCTTC
TRBV9	.	.	TRBJ1-4	CASSVGGMSEKLFF	TGTGCCAGCAGCGTAGGAGGGATGAGTGAAAAACTGTTTTTT
TRBV5-4	few	.	TRBJ2-7	CASRIGGSYEQYF	TGTGCCAGCAGGATTGGCGGTTCCTACGAGCAGTACTTC